This is a list of T cell receptor beta chains from one sample in a study of cytomegalovirus exposure and HLA in healthy donors. Libraries were prepared by immunoSEQ multiplex PCR; TCRdb keeps only in-frame clonotypes and omits some of them. This sample has 55,000 to 80,000 clones, with approximately 71% found just once. Sequences were obtained from PBMCs. Receptors were obtained from a woman aged 40 to 50 in good health and CMV-seropositive. Both conserved end residues are part of each CDR3. Each record gives: V gene, J gene, clone size, D gene, CDR3 DNA, CDR3 protein. D genes are given only for firm matches. Expanded clones get a size class; other rows say once, few or many, or leave the size out.

V: TRBV18
J: TRBJ2-7
size: .
D: .
DNA: TGTGCCAGCTCACCACCGTCTCGGGCCTACGAGCAGTACTTC
CDR3: CASSPPSRAYEQYF

V: TRBV6-6
J: TRBJ1-1
size: .
D: .
DNA: TGTGCCAGTACGGGGGGCGCTGAAGCTTTCTTT
CDR3: CASTGGAEAFF

V: TRBV5-6
J: TRBJ1-1
size: .
D: TRBD1
DNA: TGTGCCAGCAGCTCGACGGGACGGGGGAGACAGGGTATGAACACTGAAGCTTTCTTT
CDR3: CASSSTGRGRQGMNTEAFF

V: TRBV10-3
J: TRBJ2-3
size: .
D: TRBD2
DNA: TGTGCCATCAGTGGGGGGGGTAGCACAGATACGCAGTATTTT
CDR3: CAISGGGSTDTQYF

V: TRBV6-5
J: TRBJ2-2
size: once
D: .
DNA: TGTGCCAGCAGAGCGTACTCCGGGGCCGGGGAGCTGTTTTTT
CDR3: CASRAYSGAGELFF

V: TRBV10-3
J: TRBJ1-1
size: .
D: .
DNA: TGTGCCATCAGTGGGGGGTTACAGGAGGGAGCTTTCTTT
CDR3: CAISGGLQEGAFF

V: TRBV5-1
J: TRBJ2-7
size: .
D: TRBD1
DNA: TGCGCCAGCGGACAGGGCCCAGGGGTTTACGAGCAGTACTTC
CDR3: CASGQGPGVYEQYF

V: TRBV5-1
J: TRBJ1-1
size: few
D: .
DNA: TGCGCCAGCAGCTTGGGACACGGGAACACTGAAGCTTTCTTT
CDR3: CASSLGHGNTEAFF

V: TRBV10-1
J: TRBJ1-1
size: .
D: TRBD1
DNA: TGCGCCAGCAGTGGAACCGGGACAGGGGTCACTGAAGCTTTCTTC
CDR3: CASSGTGTGVTEAFF

V: TRBV19
J: TRBJ1-4
size: .
D: TRBD1
DNA: TGTGCCAGTAGTTACAGGGGGCTGAAGGAAAAACTGTTTTTT
CDR3: CASSYRGLKEKLFF

V: TRBV27
J: TRBJ2-7
size: .
D: TRBD2
DNA: TGTGCCAGCAGTTCCCTAGCGGGGACTTGGGGCGAGCAGTACTTC
CDR3: CASSSLAGTWGEQYF

V: TRBV6-1
J: TRBJ2-1
size: .
D: TRBD2
DNA: TGTGCCAGCAGTGTCCTAGCGGGGCTTATCGGGGAGCAGTTCTTC
CDR3: CASSVLAGLIGEQFF

V: TRBV9
J: TRBJ2-7
size: once
D: TRBD1
DNA: TGTGCCAGCAGCGCCGGGACAGGGTATTTTCACGAGCAGTACTTC
CDR3: CASSAGTGYFHEQYF

V: TRBV6-1
J: TRBJ2-3
size: .
D: TRBD2
DNA: TGTGCCAGCAGTGCCGGCTGGGGGTCGGGGGGGAGCACAGATACGCAGTATTTT
CDR3: CASSAGWGSGGSTDTQYF

V: TRBV7-9
J: TRBJ1-6
size: .
D: .
DNA: TGTGCCAGCAGTTTTGCGGGGAATTCACCCCTCCACTTT
CDR3: CASSFAGNSPLHF

V: TRBV13
J: TRBJ2-7
size: .
D: TRBD1
DNA: TGTGCCAGCAGCTTAGGCCTTGGGACAGGGGGCGACGAGCAGTACTTC
CDR3: CASSLGLGTGGDEQYF

V: TRBV7-9
J: TRBJ1-2
size: .
D: .
DNA: TGTGCCAGCAGCGCTTACAGGGAGGGTTCTCCTGGCTACACCTTC
CDR3: CASSAYREGSPGYTF

V: TRBV9
J: TRBJ1-6
size: .
D: TRBD1
DNA: TGTGCCAGCAGCCGGGACAGGGGTAATTCACCCCTCCACTTT
CDR3: CASSRDRGNSPLHF

V: TRBV9
J: TRBJ2-7
size: few
D: TRBD2
DNA: TGTGCCAGCAGCGTAGAGGCTAGCGGGGGTTACGAGCAGTACTTC
CDR3: CASSVEASGGYEQYF

V: TRBV5-6
J: TRBJ2-3
size: .
D: .
DNA: TGTGCCAGCAGCTCCAGGGGTGCAGATACGCAGTATTTT
CDR3: CASSSRGADTQYF

V: TRBV7-9
J: TRBJ2-5
size: .
D: TRBD1
DNA: TGTGCCAGCAGCTCGGACAGGGAAGAGACCCAGTACTTC
CDR3: CASSSDREETQYF

V: TRBV15
J: TRBJ1-5
size: .
D: TRBD1
DNA: TGTGCCACCAGCGGGGGACAGGGGGAATATCAGCCCCAGCATTTT
CDR3: CATSGGQGEYQPQHF

V: TRBV14
J: TRBJ2-3
size: .
D: .
DNA: TGTGCCAGCAGCCAAGTAGGGGGCACAGATACGCAGTATTTT
CDR3: CASSQVGGTDTQYF

V: TRBV5-8
J: TRBJ1-2
size: few
D: TRBD1
DNA: TGTGCCAGCAGCTCTTGGGGGACAGGGATCCTCTATGGCTACACCTTC
CDR3: CASSSWGTGILYGYTF

V: TRBV19
J: TRBJ1-4
size: .
D: .
DNA: TGTGCCAGTAGGATCAGTAATGAAAAACTGTTTTTT
CDR3: CASRISNEKLFF

V: TRBV7-2
J: TRBJ2-3
size: .
D: .
DNA: TGTGCCAGCAGCTTAGCGGGGGGGCCGAGCACAGATACGCAGTATTTT
CDR3: CASSLAGGPSTDTQYF

V: TRBV5-6
J: TRBJ2-3
size: .
D: TRBD2
DNA: TGTGCCAGCTGTCCGCTAGCGGGGAACACAGATACGCAGTATTTT
CDR3: CASCPLAGNTDTQYF

V: TRBV5-4
J: TRBJ2-1
size: .
D: .
DNA: TGTGCCAGCAGCTTGGAGCAAGGGGGTGACCAGGGTGAGCAGTTCTTC
CDR3: CASSLEQGGDQGEQFF

V: TRBV9
J: TRBJ2-7
size: few
D: TRBD1
DNA: TGTGCCAGCAGCCCACAGGGGATTAACTCCTACGAGCAGTACTTC
CDR3: CASSPQGINSYEQYF

V: TRBV7-6
J: TRBJ1-2
size: .
D: TRBD1
DNA: TGTGCCAGCAGCTTAGCCCCCGGGACAGACCTCTATGGCTACACCTTC
CDR3: CASSLAPGTDLYGYTF

V: TRBV10-3
J: TRBJ1-1
size: .
D: TRBD1
DNA: TGTGCCATCAGTCCTCGCCCTAGGGACAGGGCCCACACTGAAGCTTTCTTT
CDR3: CAISPRPRDRAHTEAFF

V: TRBV30
J: TRBJ1-2
size: .
D: TRBD1
DNA: TGTGCCTGGAGGGACAGGGGCCGACTCTATGGCTACACCTTC
CDR3: CAWRDRGRLYGYTF

V: TRBV25-1
J: TRBJ1-2
size: .
D: .
DNA: TGTGCCAGCAGCGCCAGGGAAGGGGCCTATGGCTACACCTTC
CDR3: CASSAREGAYGYTF

V: TRBV19
J: TRBJ2-1
size: .
D: TRBD1
DNA: TGTGCCAGTAGTCCCGACAGGGGGAGTAAAAGCGATGAGCAGTTCTTC
CDR3: CASSPDRGSKSDEQFF

V: TRBV11-2
J: TRBJ2-1
size: .
D: TRBD2
DNA: TGTGCCAGCAGCTTAGTAGGGCGGGGGGCCTACAATGAGCAGTTCTTC
CDR3: CASSLVGRGAYNEQFF

V: TRBV6-1
J: TRBJ1-5
size: .
D: .
DNA: TGTGCCAGCAGTGAACAGGGCCTCTCCAGACAGCATTTT
CDR3: CASSEQGLSRQHF

V: TRBV7-9
J: TRBJ2-3
size: .
D: .
DNA: TGTGCCAGCAGCTTAACAGGGACAGATACGCAGTATTTT
CDR3: CASSLTGTDTQYF

V: TRBV7-9
J: TRBJ1-3
size: .
D: .
DNA: TGTGCCAGCAGCACGGGGGTCCCATCTGGAAACACCATATATTTT
CDR3: CASSTGVPSGNTIYF

V: TRBV6-1
J: TRBJ1-1
size: .
D: .
DNA: TGTGCCAGCAGCCCATTAGGGGGGAACACTGAAGCTTTCTTT
CDR3: CASSPLGGNTEAFF

V: TRBV11-2
J: TRBJ2-1
size: .
D: .
DNA: TGTGCCAGCAGCTTGGAAAGGACTCTCAATGAGCAGTTCTTC
CDR3: CASSLERTLNEQFF

V: TRBV19
J: TRBJ1-2
size: .
D: TRBD1
DNA: TGTGCCAGTAGTTCAGAGGGGACAGCTTATGGCTACACCTTC
CDR3: CASSSEGTAYGYTF

V: TRBV6-1
J: TRBJ2-2
size: few
D: .
DNA: TGTGCCAGCAGTTCAGGGGCCACCACCGGGGAGCTGTTTTTT
CDR3: CASSSGATTGELFF

V: TRBV30
J: TRBJ1-5
size: .
D: TRBD1
DNA: TGTGCCTGGAGTCCCCCCGACAGGGTCGGTCAGCCCCAGCATTTT
CDR3: CAWSPPDRVGQPQHF

V: TRBV25-1
J: TRBJ2-7
size: few
D: TRBD1
DNA: TGTGCCAGCAGTGGTTTAGGGGACAGGGGCTACGAGCAGTACTTC
CDR3: CASSGLGDRGYEQYF

V: TRBV20-1
J: TRBJ1-1
size: .
D: .
DNA: TGCAGTGCTAGACTCAACACTGAAGCTTTCTTT
CDR3: CSARLNTEAFF

V: TRBV2
J: TRBJ2-7
size: medium-sized
D: .
DNA: TGTGCCAGCAGTTGGACAGAGGACGAGCAGTACTTC
CDR3: CASSWTEDEQYF

V: TRBV19
J: TRBJ2-7
size: .
D: .
DNA: TGTGCCAGTAGAATACGGGGGAGCTCCTACGAGCAGTACTTC
CDR3: CASRIRGSSYEQYF

V: TRBV6-5
J: TRBJ1-1
size: .
D: TRBD1
DNA: TGTGCCAGCAGTTCCCGGGACAGGGGCACTGAAGCTTTCTTT
CDR3: CASSSRDRGTEAFF

V: TRBV7-9
J: TRBJ1-6
size: .
D: .
DNA: TGTGCCAGCAGCTTAGGACAGGTTCTCAATTCACCCCTCCACTTT
CDR3: CASSLGQVLNSPLHF

V: TRBV29-1
J: TRBJ2-2
size: .
D: TRBD1
DNA: TGCAGCGTACAGGGGTCTTACACCGGGGAGCTGTTTTTT
CDR3: CSVQGSYTGELFF

V: TRBV6-4
J: TRBJ2-1
size: .
D: TRBD2
DNA: TGTGCCAGCAGTGTAGCGGGGGGCTCCTACAATGAGCAGTTCTTC
CDR3: CASSVAGGSYNEQFF

V: TRBV9
J: TRBJ1-5
size: .
D: .
DNA: TGTGCCAGCAGCGTAGAGGGAGGACAGCCCCAGCATTTT
CDR3: CASSVEGGQPQHF